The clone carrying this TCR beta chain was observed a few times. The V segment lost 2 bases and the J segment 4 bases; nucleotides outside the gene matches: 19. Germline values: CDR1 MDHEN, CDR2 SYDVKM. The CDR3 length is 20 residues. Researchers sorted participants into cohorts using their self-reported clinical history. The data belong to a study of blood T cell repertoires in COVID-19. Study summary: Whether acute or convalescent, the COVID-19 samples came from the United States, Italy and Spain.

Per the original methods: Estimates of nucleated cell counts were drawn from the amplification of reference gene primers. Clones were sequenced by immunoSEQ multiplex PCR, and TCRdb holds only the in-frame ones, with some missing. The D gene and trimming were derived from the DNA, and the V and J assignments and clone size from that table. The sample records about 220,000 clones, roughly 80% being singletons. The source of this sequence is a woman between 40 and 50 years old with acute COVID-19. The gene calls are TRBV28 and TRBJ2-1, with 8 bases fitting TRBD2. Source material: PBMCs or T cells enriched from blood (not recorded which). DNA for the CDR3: TGTGCCAGCAGTTTAGCGGCGGGAGGCCAAAATATGAAAACGTACAATGAGCAGTTCTTC. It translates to CASSLAAGGQNMKTYNEQFF.